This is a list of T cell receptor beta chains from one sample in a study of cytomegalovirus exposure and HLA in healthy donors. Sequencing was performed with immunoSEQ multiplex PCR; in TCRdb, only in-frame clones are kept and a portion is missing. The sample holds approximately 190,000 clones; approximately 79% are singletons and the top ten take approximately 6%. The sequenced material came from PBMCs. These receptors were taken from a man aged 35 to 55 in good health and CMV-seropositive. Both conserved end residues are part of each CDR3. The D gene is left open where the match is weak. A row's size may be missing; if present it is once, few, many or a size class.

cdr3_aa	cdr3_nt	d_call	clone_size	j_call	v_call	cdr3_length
CASRSNSGQQFNYGYTF	TGTGCCAGCAGGTCAAACTCGGGACAGCAGTTTAACTATGGCTACACCTTC	TRBD1	-	TRBJ1-2	TRBV28	17
CASRRGDRGPEAFF	TGTGCCAGCAGGCGGGGGGACAGGGGGCCTGAAGCTTTCTTT	TRBD1	-	TRBJ1-1	TRBV7-2	14
CASSRTGSSPLHF	TGTGCCAGCAGTCGGACAGGTAGCTCACCCCTCCACTTT	TRBD1	-	TRBJ1-6	TRBV6-5	13
CASSVSHHDQPQHF	TGTGCCAGCAGCGTCTCACACCACGATCAGCCCCAGCATTTT	-	-	TRBJ1-5	TRBV9	14
CASSLPSGGAYNEQFF	TGTGCCAGCAGTTTACCTAGCGGGGGGGCTTACAATGAGCAGTTCTTC	TRBD2	-	TRBJ2-1	TRBV27	16
CASSPYSDTQYF	TGTGCCAGCAGCCCGTATTCAGATACGCAGTATTTT	-	-	TRBJ2-3	TRBV7-8	12
CASRDQRGSTDTQYF	TGCGCCAGCAGGGATCAGCGGGGGAGCACAGATACGCAGTATTTT	TRBD2	few	TRBJ2-3	TRBV5-1	15
CSVEDQSGGAYEQYF	TGCAGCGTTGAAGATCAGAGCGGGGGGGCCTACGAGCAGTACTTC	TRBD2	few	TRBJ2-7	TRBV29-1	15
CASSQASAGKGSYEQYF	TGCGCCAGCAGCCAGGCCTCGGCAGGGAAAGGGTCCTACGAGCAGTACTTC	-	-	TRBJ2-7	TRBV4-3	17
CASSSDGGKTQYF	TGTGCCAGCAGCTCCGACGGGGGAAAGACCCAGTACTTC	-	-	TRBJ2-5	TRBV13	13
CASSEGQVTEAFF	TGTGCCAGCAGTGAAGGACAAGTCACTGAAGCTTTCTTT	-	few	TRBJ1-1	TRBV25-1	13
CASSATGYNQPQHF	TGTGCCAGCAGCGCCACAGGGTATAATCAGCCCCAGCATTTT	-	once	TRBJ1-5	TRBV7-2	14
CASSKQLGGYTF	TGTGCCAGCAGTAAACAGCTTGGAGGCTACACCTTC	-	few	TRBJ1-2	TRBV9	12
CASSQVDREADTQYF	TGCGCCAGCAGCCAAGTGGACAGGGAGGCAGATACGCAGTATTTT	TRBD1	-	TRBJ2-3	TRBV4-1	15
CASSLSWTVQETQYF	TGTGCCAGCAGCTTATCGTGGACAGTACAAGAGACCCAGTACTTC	-	-	TRBJ2-5	TRBV7-2	15
CASSAEETQYF	TGTGCCAGCAGCGCCGAAGAGACCCAGTACTTC	-	few	TRBJ2-5	TRBV9	11
CASSYSELNEQYF	TGTGCCAGCAGTTACTCAGAGCTTAACGAGCAGTACTTC	-	-	TRBJ2-7	TRBV6-5	13
CASSLDLGSGTYEQYF	TGTGCCAGCAGCTTAGATTTGGGATCGGGGACCTACGAGCAGTACTTC	-	-	TRBJ2-7	TRBV11-2	16
CASSPPTGSNSPLHF	TGTGCCAGCAGTCCCCCGACAGGCTCCAATTCACCCCTCCACTTT	-	-	TRBJ1-6	TRBV28	15
CASNSGGQWTF	TGTGCCAGCAACTCAGGAGGCCAATGGACGTTT	-	-	TRBJ1-4	TRBV27	11
CASSLALQGEQETQYF	TGTGCCAGCAGCTTGGCCTTACAGGGAGAGCAAGAGACCCAGTACTTC	-	-	TRBJ2-5	TRBV7-6	16
CASSLRQGTEAFF	TGTGCCAGCAGCTTGCGACAGGGCACTGAAGCTTTCTTT	TRBD1	-	TRBJ1-1	TRBV7-2	13
CATSRRGQGPTEAFF	TGTGCCACCAGCAGACGAGGACAGGGTCCAACTGAAGCTTTCTTT	TRBD1	-	TRBJ1-1	TRBV15	15
CASHDSEGASNEKLFF	TGTGCCAGCCATGATTCCGAAGGGGCCTCTAATGAAAAACTGTTTTTT	-	-	TRBJ1-4	TRBV2	16
CASSSGDNLNYNEQFF	TGTGCCAGCAGCTCTGGCGACAACCTAAACTACAATGAGCAGTTCTTC	-	-	TRBJ2-1	TRBV9	16
CAWRGGMNEQYF	TGTGCCTGGAGGGGAGGGATGAACGAGCAGTACTTC	TRBD2	-	TRBJ2-7	TRBV30	12
CASSIDGGQETQYF	TGTGCCAGTAGTATAGATGGGGGGCAAGAGACCCAGTACTTC	-	-	TRBJ2-5	TRBV19	14
CASSGRGTIPTDTQYF	TGTGCCAGCAGCGGACGAGGGACTATTCCCACAGATACGCAGTATTTT	TRBD2	-	TRBJ2-3	TRBV9	16
CASSPSGGAGETQYF	TGTGCCAGCAGTCCTAGCGGGGGGGCCGGAGAGACCCAGTACTTC	TRBD2	-	TRBJ2-5	TRBV28	15
CAPGQGDRNTEAFF	TGTGCCCCCGGACAGGGGGATAGGAACACTGAAGCTTTCTTT	-	-	TRBJ1-1	TRBV21-1	14
CASRSRVPQETQYF	TGTGCCAGCAGATCTAGAGTACCCCAAGAGACCCAGTACTTC	-	-	TRBJ2-5	TRBV6-5	14
CASSLSSQVGTEAFF	TGTGCCAGCAGTTTATCGAGCCAGGTGGGCACTGAAGCTTTCTTT	-	-	TRBJ1-1	TRBV27	15
CASRPKRGVRETQYF	TGCGCCAGCAGACCAAAGCGGGGGGTTAGGGAGACCCAGTACTTC	TRBD2	-	TRBJ2-5	TRBV10-2	15
CASSFPGLAGGETQYF	TGTGCCAGCAGCTTTCCGGGACTAGCGGGGGGGGAGACCCAGTACTTC	TRBD2	-	TRBJ2-5	TRBV5-4	16
CASSFDRGAVGNQPQHF	TGTGCCAGCAGTTTTGACAGGGGAGCAGTGGGCAATCAGCCCCAGCATTTT	TRBD1	-	TRBJ1-5	TRBV28	17
CASSYGSTDTQYF	TGTGCCAGCAGCTACGGTTCAACAGATACGCAGTATTTT	-	-	TRBJ2-3	TRBV7-3	13
CASSIGRFSGNTIYF	TGTGCCAGTAGTATCGGTCGATTCTCTGGAAACACCATATATTTT	-	-	TRBJ1-3	TRBV19	15
CATSRDSGLRTDTQYF	TGTGCCACCAGCAGGGACTCGGGACTCCGCACAGATACGCAGTATTTT	-	-	TRBJ2-3	TRBV15	16
CASSQVYVGRPTQYF	TGCGCCAGCAGCCAAGTCTACGTGGGGCGCCCCACGCAGTATTTT	-	once	TRBJ2-3	TRBV4-1	15
CASRVQGGPTDTQYF	TGCGCCAGCAGGGTACAGGGGGGGCCCACAGATACGCAGTATTTT	-	-	TRBJ2-3	TRBV4-1	15
CASKTSGEGETQYF	TGTGCCAGTAAAACTAGCGGGGAAGGAGAGACCCAGTACTTC	TRBD2	-	TRBJ2-5	TRBV19	14
CAISESRGKTSTDTQYF	TGTGCCATCAGTGAGTCGAGGGGGAAGACCAGCACAGATACGCAGTATTTT	-	-	TRBJ2-3	TRBV10-3	17
CASSEFRGRDEKLFF	TGCGCCAGCAGTGAGTTTAGAGGGCGCGATGAAAAACTGTTTTTT	-	once	TRBJ1-4	TRBV10-1	15
CASSWVAGGQETQYF	TGTGCCAGCAGTTGGGTAGCGGGGGGTCAAGAGACCCAGTACTTC	TRBD2	-	TRBJ2-5	TRBV27	15
CASSPGEDQPQHF	TGTGCCAGCTCACCAGGGGAGGATCAGCCCCAGCATTTT	-	-	TRBJ1-5	TRBV18	13
CASSLLLAIGTDTQYF	TGTGCCAGCAGTTTACTCCTAGCGATAGGAACAGATACGCAGTATTTT	-	-	TRBJ2-3	TRBV27	16
CASSEESGGFGELFF	TGTGCCAGCAGTGAGGAGTCAGGGGGCTTCGGGGAGCTGTTTTTT	TRBD1	few	TRBJ2-2	TRBV2	15
CASSQETGGNQPQHF	TGCGCCAGCAGCCAAGAAACAGGGGGGAATCAGCCCCAGCATTTT	TRBD1	-	TRBJ1-5	TRBV4-3	15
CASSLGGRETQYF	TGCGCCAGCAGCTTAGGGGGCCGAGAGACCCAGTACTTC	TRBD1	-	TRBJ2-5	TRBV5-1	13